Below, 20 T cell receptor beta chains from the same sample are listed, as sequenced in a study of response to subunit inactivated influenza vaccine. MiXCR was run by TCRdb on the RT-PCR reads, yielding one entry per CDR3 protein. In the table there are hundreds of thousands of distinct CDR3 sequences, 11% to 15% of which are singletons. Material: PBMCs from blood, obtained less than 15 days before vaccination. The source is a man aged 45-60 years who received an inactivated influenza vaccine.

This clonotype has only a few counts. The chain couples TRBV20-1 to TRBJ1-1; TRBD1 might be the D (5 bases). The V gene lost 4 bases and the J gene lost 13 bases, with 19 bases spanning the gap. Germline lookup yields CDR1 DFQATT and CDR2 SNEGSKA (reference sequence). The CDR3 is made up of 12 amino acids. CDR3 protein: CSAITGDTVGFF. In nucleotides, the CDR3 is TGCAGTGCTATCACAGGCGACACGGTGGGTTTCTTT.

The chain combines TRBV15 with TRBJ2-3; either TRBD1 or TRBD2 may supply D (7 bases each). The CDR3 extends over 15 amino acids. V gave up 0 bases and J gave up 4 bases, with 11 bases separating them. Looked up from germline, CDR1 is LNHNV and CDR2 is YYDKDF (reference sequence). The CDR3, as DNA: TGTGCCACCAGCAGAGATCCAGGGGGGGCAGATACGCAGTATTTT. Residues: CATSRDPGGADTQYF.

The rearrangement joins TRBV29-1 to TRBJ1-1; D is ambiguous. The CDR3 totals 11 residues. V was cut by 4 bases and J by 5 bases, with 8 bases left in between. Germline lookup yields CDR1 SQVTM and CDR2 ANQGSEA. The CDR3 spells CSVVSGTEAFF. The DNA of the CDR3 is TGCAGCGTTGTAAGTGGAACTGAAGCTTTCTTT.

This clonotype was counted a few times. The chain recombines TRBV28 with TRBJ2-1, with TRBD2 matching 11 bases. This CDR3 is 15 amino acids long. Trimming took 6 bases from V and 5 from J; bases not matched to a gene: 6. Per germline, CDR1 MDHEN and CDR2 SYDVKM. CDR3 coding DNA: TGTGCCAGCAGCGAAATAGCGGGAGGGAACAATGAGCAGTTCTTC. This encodes CASSEIAGGNNEQFF.

This clonotype was detected ten times or more. This chain joins TRBV7-9 and TRBJ1-6; D is unclear. V gave up 5 bases and J gave up 6 bases, with 8 bases separating them. This CDR3 region has 13 residues. Germline V CDR1 and CDR2: SEHNR, FQNEAQ (reference sequence). The CDR3 sequence is CASSPTVNSPLHF. DNA of the CDR3: TGTGCCAGCAGCCCCACAGTTAATTCACCCCTCCACTTT.

The sample holds a few counts of this clonotype. This chain links TRBV29-1 with TRBJ2-1; no firm D call. V lost 2 bases and J 2 bases, leaving 10 bases between the germline ends. The CDR3 is 14 amino acids. The germline V gene has CDR1 SQVTM and CDR2 ANQGSEA. The CDR3 region has the DNA TGCAGCGTTGAAACCGGTCCAACCTACAATGAGCAGTTCTTC. Encoded protein: CSVETGPTYNEQFF.

This CDR3 reads CASSWNTYGYTF. The CDR3 bases are TGTGCCAGCAGTTGGAACACCTATGGCTACACCTTC. The chain uses TRBV28 and TRBJ1-2, with unresolved D. With 4 bases removed from V and 4 bases from J, the gap between germline ends came to 7 bases. The CDR3 totals 12 residues. Germline V gene sequence: CDR1 MDHEN, CDR2 SYDVKM.

V gene TRBV7-3 combines with J gene TRBJ2-7; TRBD2 might be the D (6 bases). This CDR3 is built from 13 residues. V was trimmed by 4 bases and J by 7 bases, leaving 14 bases between them. The germline CDR1 and CDR2 sequences are SGHTA and FQGTGA. The CDR3: CASSWDRAGEQYF. CDR3 nucleotides: TGTGCCAGCAGCTGGGATCGGGCGGGAGAGCAGTACTTC.

The genes are TRBV19 and TRBJ1-3; D is uncertain. Germline V lookup: CDR1 LNHDA, CDR2 SQIVND (reference sequence). This CDR3 comprises 14 residues. Trimming removed 3 bases at V and 1 base at J, with 7 bases between. CDR3 in DNA: TGTGCCAGTAGTATCCCCGGGTCTGGAAACACCATATATTTT. Encoded protein: CASSIPGSGNTIYF. Using reference TRBV19 and TRBJ1-3 for the parts outside the CDR3, the full variable domain is DGGITQSPKYLFRKEGQNVTLSCEQNLNHDAMYWYRQDPGQGLRLIYYSQIVNDFQKGDIAEGYSVSREKKESFPLTVTSAQKNPTAFYLCASSIPGSGNTIYFGEGSWLTVV.

Only a few counts were recorded for this clonotype. The J gene is TRBJ2-6, the V gene TRBV5-6; D is unresolved. Germline CDR1 reads SGHDT; CDR2 reads YYEEEE. The length of the CDR3 is 15 residues. V lost 0 bases, J lost 2 bases, and 6 bases lay in between. Here the CDR3 reads CASSLVPAGANVLTF. The CDR3 DNA follows: TGTGCCAGCAGCTTGGTCCCCGCTGGGGCCAACGTCCTGACTTTC.

The chain has TRBV11-2 and TRBJ2-7; D could derive from TRBD1 or TRBD2 (5 bases each). V was trimmed by 4 bases and J by 2 bases, leaving 18 bases between them. CDR3 length equals 16 residues. Germline CDR1 is SGHAT and CDR2 is FQNNGV. The CDR3 loop reads CASSSPWDRLTYEQYF. CDR3 DNA: TGTGCCAGCAGCTCGCCGTGGGACCGACTCACCTACGAGCAGTACTTC.

This clonotype has only a few counts. V gene TRBV9 combines with J gene TRBJ2-5; a possible D gene is TRBD2 (5 bases). Germline V CDR1 and CDR2: SGDLS, YYNGEE. V gave up 6 bases and J gave up 4 bases, with 16 bases separating them. This CDR3 comprises 14 residues. CDR3 protein: CASTLDYDGETQYF. The DNA of the CDR3 is TGTGCCAGCACCCTAGACTATGATGGAGAGACCCAGTACTTC.

This sequence joins TRBV3-1 and TRBJ2-1, with a possible D match to TRBD1 (6 bases). CDR3 length equals 16 residues. V was pared by 5 bases and J by 5 bases, with 19 bases between. Germline CDR1 is LGHDT and CDR2 is YNNKEL (reference sequence). The CDR3 DNA reads as TGTGCCAGCAGCGCATCGCACGGGACACCCAACAATGAGCAGTTCTTC. It codes for CASSASHGTPNNEQFF.

This chain links TRBV7-2 with TRBJ1-4; TRBD1 agrees at 10 bases. V dropped 0 bases and J dropped 9; count of bases not matched to a gene: 7. Germline CDR1 SGHTA, CDR2 FQGNSA. The CDR3 loop spans 16 amino acids. The chain's CDR3 is CASSLARGQGRQKLFF. In DNA, the CDR3 is TGTGCCAGCAGCTTAGCGAGGGGACAGGGGAGGCAAAAACTGTTTTTT.

CDR3 DNA: TGTGCCAGCAGGCGGGACGGGAATAACTATGGCTACACCTTC. Its translation is CASRRDGNNYGYTF. This chain joins TRBV6-2 or TRBV6-3 and TRBJ1-2; TRBD1 is a possible D gene (5 bases). Germline assignment: CDR1 MNHEY and CDR2 SVGEGT. Trimming stripped 6 bases from V and 1 base from J, with 12 bases between. CDR3 length: 14 residues.

This clonotype was detected only a few times. The chain is built from TRBV7-2 and TRBJ2-3; D uncertain. CDR3 length: 11 residues. Trimming cost V 6 bases and J 8 bases, with 9 bases left between them. The germline V gene encodes CDR1 SGHTA and CDR2 FQGNSA. The CDR3 sequence: CASREDVTQYF. CDR3 coding DNA: TGTGCCAGCAGAGAGGACGTTACGCAGTATTTT.

This clonotype has ten or more counts. V is TRBV7-2 and J is TRBJ2-2; D tentatively fits TRBD1 or TRBD2 (5 bases each). The germline CDR1 and CDR2 sequences are SGHTA and FQGNSA. The CDR3 extends over 14 amino acids. Deletions cut 1 base from V and 6 bases from J, with 9 bases between. CDR3 residues: CASSLGGGPGELFF. The CDR3 DNA reads as TGTGCCAGCAGCTTAGGTGGGGGTCCCGGGGAGCTGTTTTTT.

The chain is built from TRBV30 and TRBJ2-1; D not certain. V was trimmed by 1 base and J by 0 bases, leaving 7 bases between them. This CDR3 is built from 14 residues. Germline V gene lookup returns CDR1 GTSNPN and CDR2 SVGIG (reference sequence). The DNA for the CDR3 is TGTGCCTGGAGTGACGAGAGCTCCTACAATGAGCAGTTCTTC. Translation gives CAWSDESSYNEQFF.

Only a few counts were recorded for this clonotype. The CDR3 nucleotides read TGCAGTGCTAGAGATGATCGGGGTGGGAGGCAAGGCTACACCTTC. As protein: CSARDDRGGRQGYTF. The chain links TRBV20-1 to TRBJ1-2; no reliable D call. This CDR3 is built from 15 residues. CDR1 and CDR2 from the germline V gene are DFQATT and SNEGSKA (reference sequence). V was trimmed by 0 bases and J by 8 bases, leaving 19 bases between them.

A few counts support this clonotype. The chain links TRBV4-2 to TRBJ2-3, with unresolved D. The CDR3 sequence is 12 residues long. Germline values: CDR1 LGHNA, CDR2 YNFKEQ. Trimming shortened V by 4 bases and J by 5 bases, and 7 bases separated the two germline ends. The CDR3 protein is CASSLWGDTQYF. The CDR3 bases are TGTGCCAGCAGCCTCTGGGGAGATACGCAGTATTTT.